The clone carrying this T cell receptor (beta chain) has more than one count but fewer than ten. TCRdb's table, derived via immunoSEQ multiplex PCR, lists solely in-frame clones and lacks some. The sample has about 210,000 clones; 70% to 90% are singletons. This sample is drawn from a study of blood T cell repertoires in COVID-19. With 4 bases removed from V and 2 bases from J, the gap between germline ends came to 12 bases. The CDR3 is made up of 15 amino acids. Germline values: CDR1 MNHEY, CDR2 SVGAGI. This sequence joins TRBV6-5 and TRBJ2-1, with a tentative D call TRBD1 (5 bases). Sequencing was carried out using peripheral blood. The clonotype comes from a man aged 35-49 years with acute or convalescent COVID-19. The CDR3 coding sequence is TGTGCCAGCAGTTCCCTTACAGGTCCCTACAATGAGCAGTTCTTC. Residues: CASSSLTGPYNEQFF.